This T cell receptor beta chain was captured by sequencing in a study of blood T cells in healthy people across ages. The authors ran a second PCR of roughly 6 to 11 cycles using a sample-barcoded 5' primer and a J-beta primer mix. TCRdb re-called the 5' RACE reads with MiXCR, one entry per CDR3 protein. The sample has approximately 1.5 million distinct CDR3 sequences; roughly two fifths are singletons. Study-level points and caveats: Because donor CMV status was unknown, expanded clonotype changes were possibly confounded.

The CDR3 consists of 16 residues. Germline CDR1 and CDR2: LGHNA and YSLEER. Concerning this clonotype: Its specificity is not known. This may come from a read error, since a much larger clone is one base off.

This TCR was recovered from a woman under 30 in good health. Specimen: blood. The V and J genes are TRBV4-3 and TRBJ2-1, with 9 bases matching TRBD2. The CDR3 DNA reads TGCGCCGGCAGCCTCACTGCGACTAGCGGTTACAATGAGCAGTTCTTC. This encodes CAGSLTATSGYNEQFF.